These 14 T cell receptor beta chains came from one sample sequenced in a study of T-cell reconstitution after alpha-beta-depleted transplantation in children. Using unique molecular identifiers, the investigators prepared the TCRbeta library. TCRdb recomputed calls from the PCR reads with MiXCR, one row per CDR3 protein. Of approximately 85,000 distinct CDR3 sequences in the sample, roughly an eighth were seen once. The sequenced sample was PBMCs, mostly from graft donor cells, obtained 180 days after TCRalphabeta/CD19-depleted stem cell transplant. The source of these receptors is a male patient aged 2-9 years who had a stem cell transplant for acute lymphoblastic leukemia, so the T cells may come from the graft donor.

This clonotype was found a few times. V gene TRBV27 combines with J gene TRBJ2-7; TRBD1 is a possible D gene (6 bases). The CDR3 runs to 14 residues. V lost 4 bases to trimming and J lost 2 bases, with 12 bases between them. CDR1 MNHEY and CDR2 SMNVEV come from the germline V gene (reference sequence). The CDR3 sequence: CASSSWTAAYEQYF. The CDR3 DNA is TGTGCCAGCAGTTCGTGGACAGCAGCCTACGAGCAGTACTTC.

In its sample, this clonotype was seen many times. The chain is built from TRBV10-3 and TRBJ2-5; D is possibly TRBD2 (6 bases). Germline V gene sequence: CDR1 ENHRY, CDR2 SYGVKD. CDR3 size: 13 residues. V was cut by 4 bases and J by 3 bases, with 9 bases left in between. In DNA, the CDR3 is TGTGCCATCAGTGGATGGGGGGAAGAGACCCAGTACTTC. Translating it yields CAISGWGEETQYF.

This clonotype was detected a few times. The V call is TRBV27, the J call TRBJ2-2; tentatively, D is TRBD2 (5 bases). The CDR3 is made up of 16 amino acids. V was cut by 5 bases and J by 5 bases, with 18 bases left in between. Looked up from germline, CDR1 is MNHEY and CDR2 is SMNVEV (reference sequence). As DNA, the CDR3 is TGTGCCAGCAGTCTTAAGGTGGGAGTCCTTACCGGGGAGCTGTTTTTT. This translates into CASSLKVGVLTGELFF.

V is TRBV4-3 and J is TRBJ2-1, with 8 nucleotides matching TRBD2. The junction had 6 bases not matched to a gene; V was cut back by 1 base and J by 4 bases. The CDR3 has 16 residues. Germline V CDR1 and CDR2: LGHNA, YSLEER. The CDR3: CASSQGRASGYNEQFF. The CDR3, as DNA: TGCGCCAGCAGCCAAGGAAGAGCTAGCGGGTACAATGAGCAGTTCTTC.

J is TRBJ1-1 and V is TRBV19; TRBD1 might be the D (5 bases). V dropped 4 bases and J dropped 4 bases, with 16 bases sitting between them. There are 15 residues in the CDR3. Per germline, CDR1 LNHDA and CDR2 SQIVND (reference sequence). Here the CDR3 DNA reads TGTGCCAGTAGTAAAAGGGACCGTCACTTCACTGAAGCTTTCTTT. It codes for CASSKRDRHFTEAFF.

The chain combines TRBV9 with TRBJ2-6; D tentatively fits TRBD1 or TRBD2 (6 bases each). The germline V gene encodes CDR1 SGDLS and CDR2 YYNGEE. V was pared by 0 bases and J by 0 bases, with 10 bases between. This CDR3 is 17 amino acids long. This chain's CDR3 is CASSVGGGNSGANVLTF. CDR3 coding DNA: TGTGCCAGCAGCGTAGGAGGGGGGAACTCTGGGGCCAACGTCCTGACTTTC.

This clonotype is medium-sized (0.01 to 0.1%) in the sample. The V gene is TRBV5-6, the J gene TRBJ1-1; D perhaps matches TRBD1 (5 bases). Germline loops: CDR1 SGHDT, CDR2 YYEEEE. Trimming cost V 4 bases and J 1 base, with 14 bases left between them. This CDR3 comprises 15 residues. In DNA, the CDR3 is TGTGCCAGCAGCGGTTACTGGGGGAAGAACACTGAAGCTTTCTTT. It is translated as CASSGYWGKNTEAFF.

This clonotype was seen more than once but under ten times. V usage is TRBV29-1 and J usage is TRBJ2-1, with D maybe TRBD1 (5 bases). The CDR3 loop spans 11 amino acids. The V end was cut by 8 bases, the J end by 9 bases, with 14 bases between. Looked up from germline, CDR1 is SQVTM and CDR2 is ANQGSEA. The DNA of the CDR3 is TGCAGCTCTTTTTATAGGGGTGAGCAGTTCTTC. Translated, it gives CSSFYRGEQFF.

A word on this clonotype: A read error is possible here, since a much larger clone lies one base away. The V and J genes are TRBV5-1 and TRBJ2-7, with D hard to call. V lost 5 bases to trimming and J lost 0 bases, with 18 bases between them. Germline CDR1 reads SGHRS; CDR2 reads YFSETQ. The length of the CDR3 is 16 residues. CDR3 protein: CASRPQAALSSYEQYF. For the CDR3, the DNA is TGCGCCAGCAGACCTCAGGCGGCCCTTAGCTCCTACGAGCAGTACTTC.

The DNA for the CDR3 is TGTGCCATCCAGGAAGAGGATTCCTACAATGAGCAGTTCTTC. It specifies CAIQEEDSYNEQFF. The chain uses TRBV10-3 and TRBJ2-1; D is undetermined. The CDR3 extends over 14 amino acids. The ends were cut back, 8 bases at V and 1 base at J, with 12 bases in the middle. Germline CDR1 and CDR2: ENHRY and SYGVKD.

CDR3 sequence reads: CASSPSGGHSETQYF. CDR3 nucleotide sequence: TGCGCCAGCAGCCCCTCCGGGGGGCACTCAGAGACCCAGTACTTC. V is TRBV5-1 and J is TRBJ2-5, with a weak D call TRBD2 (7 bases). V lost 4 bases, J lost 4 bases, and 17 bases lay in between. CDR1 and CDR2 (germline): SGHRS, YFSETQ. The CDR3 runs 15 residues. Filled out from reference TRBV5-1 and TRBJ2-5, the complete variable domain reads KAGVTQTPRYLIKTRGQQVTLSCSPISGHRSVSWYQQTPGQGLQFLFEYFSETQRNKGNFPGRFSGRQFSNSRSEMNVSTLELGDSALYLCASSPSGGHSETQYFGPGTRLLVL.

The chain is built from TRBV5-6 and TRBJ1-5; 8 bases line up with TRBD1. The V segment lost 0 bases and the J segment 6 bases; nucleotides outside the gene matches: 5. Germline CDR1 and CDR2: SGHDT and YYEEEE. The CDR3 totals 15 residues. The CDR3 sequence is CASSLAAGGVQPQHF. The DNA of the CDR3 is TGTGCCAGCAGCTTGGCCGCAGGGGGCGTTCAGCCCCAGCATTTT.

The CDR3 protein is CASSLGPEQYF. Written as DNA, the CDR3 is TGTGCCAGCAGCTTAGGTCCAGAGCAGTACTTC. V gene TRBV7-9 combines with J gene TRBJ2-7; no firm D call. The CDR3 loop spans 11 amino acids. CDR1 and CDR2 (germline): SEHNR, FQNEAQ (reference sequence). Trimming shortened V by 1 base and J by 7 bases, and 5 bases separated the two germline ends.

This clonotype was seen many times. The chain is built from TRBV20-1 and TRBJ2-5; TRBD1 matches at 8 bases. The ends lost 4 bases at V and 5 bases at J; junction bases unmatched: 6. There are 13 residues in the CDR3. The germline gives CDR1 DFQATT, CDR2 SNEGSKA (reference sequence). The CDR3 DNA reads TGCAGTGCTAAGAGGACAGGGATGGAGACCCAGTACTTC. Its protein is CSAKRTGMETQYF.